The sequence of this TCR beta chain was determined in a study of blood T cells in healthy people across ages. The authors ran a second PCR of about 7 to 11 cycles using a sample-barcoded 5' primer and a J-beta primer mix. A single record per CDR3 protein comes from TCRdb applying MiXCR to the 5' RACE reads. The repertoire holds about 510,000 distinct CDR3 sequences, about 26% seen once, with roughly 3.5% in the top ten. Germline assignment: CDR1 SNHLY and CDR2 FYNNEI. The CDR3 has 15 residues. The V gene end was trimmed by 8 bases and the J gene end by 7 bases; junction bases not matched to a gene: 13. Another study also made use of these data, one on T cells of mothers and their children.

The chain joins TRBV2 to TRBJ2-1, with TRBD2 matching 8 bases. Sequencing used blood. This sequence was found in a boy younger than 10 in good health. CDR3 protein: CASGERGGQKNEQFF. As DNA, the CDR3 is TGTGCCAGCGGCGAACGGGGGGGCCAAAAGAATGAGCAGTTCTTC.